The entry below describes one TCR beta chain. The antigen remains undetermined. The CDR3 is 14 residues long. The TRB cDNA libraries were prepared by 5' RACE with UMI labels. From its re-call of the 5' RACE reads, TCRdb lists each CDR3 protein once, without DNA. Its table lists approximately 65,000 distinct CDR3 sequences. The data were taken from a study of CXCR3-negative and CXCR3-positive naive CD8 T cells. Study conclusions and caveats: Naive cells with CXCR3 showed TRB CDR3s that were more hydrophobic than those in CXCR3-negative naive cells.

The gene calls are TRBV12-3 or TRBV12-4 and TRBJ2-1; TCRdb selects TRBD1, and the lack of DNA leaves this call unchecked. The receptor comes from a human donor in good health. Some clones in this sample may be carry-over from other donors' samples. Specimen: naive CXCR3+ CD8+ T cells from blood. Subset of the sample: CD45RO-CCR7+CD27+CD95- naive CD8+ T cells expressing CXCR3 (TNR3+). CDR3 loop: CASSPATGTNEQFF.